Listed below are T cell receptor beta chains from one sample, sequenced in a study of blood T cell dynamics during melanoma immunotherapy. Assay used: immunoSEQ multiplex PCR; TCRdb lists only in-frame clones, some missing. Of about 8,400 clones listed, 85% to 90% are singletons. The specimen comprised blood, sampled from a patient treated with checkpoint blockade. The receptors here all came from a human donor with melanoma. Each CDR3 is given with its conserved first and last residue. The D gene is left open where the match is weak. Part of the rows lack a size; the others show once, few, many or a class for expanded clones.

CDR3nt: TGTGCCAGCAGCCGATCTAGCGCGTACGAGCAGTACTTC
CDR3aa: CASSRSSAYEQYF
d_gene: .
abundance: .
v_gene: TRBV14
j_gene: TRBJ2-7

CDR3nt: TGTGCCAGCAGAACCCTTAGGGGAGACTACGAGCAGTACTTC
CDR3aa: CASRTLRGDYEQYF
d_gene: .
abundance: few
v_gene: TRBV28
j_gene: TRBJ2-7

CDR3nt: TGCGCCAGCAGCTTGGCTTCGGGGGAAAAACTGTTTTTT
CDR3aa: CASSLASGEKLFF
d_gene: .
abundance: .
v_gene: TRBV5-1
j_gene: TRBJ1-4

CDR3nt: TGTGCCAGCAGTGCCGGACAGGCCTACAATGAGCAGTTCTTC
CDR3aa: CASSAGQAYNEQFF
d_gene: TRBD1
abundance: .
v_gene: TRBV6-4
j_gene: TRBJ2-1

CDR3nt: TGTGCCAGCAGTTTAGGGGAGGATGAAAAACTGTTTTTT
CDR3aa: CASSLGEDEKLFF
d_gene: .
abundance: .
v_gene: TRBV28
j_gene: TRBJ1-4

CDR3nt: TGCGCCAGCAGCACCCATTGTCAGTCGACAGGATTGACCCGAGGCTACGAGCAGTACTTC
CDR3aa: CASSTHCQSTGLTRGYEQYF
d_gene: .
abundance: .
v_gene: TRBV23-1
j_gene: TRBJ2-7

CDR3nt: TGTGCCAGCAGCTTGGTCTCAGGGCCCGAGTTCTTC
CDR3aa: CASSLVSGPEFF
d_gene: .
abundance: .
v_gene: TRBV5-8
j_gene: TRBJ2-1

CDR3nt: TGTGCCAGCAGCTTACAGACAGGGGGCTCTGGAAACACCATATATTTT
CDR3aa: CASSLQTGGSGNTIYF
d_gene: TRBD1
abundance: .
v_gene: TRBV7-9
j_gene: TRBJ1-3

CDR3nt: TGTGCCAGCAGCTCCACCGATACAGGGGGCCCCTATGGCTACACCTTC
CDR3aa: CASSSTDTGGPYGYTF
d_gene: TRBD1
abundance: .
v_gene: TRBV5-6
j_gene: TRBJ1-2

CDR3nt: TGCGCCAGCAGCCAGCTACTTCTGGGGTCTGAAGCTTTCTTT
CDR3aa: CASSQLLLGSEAFF
d_gene: .
abundance: .
v_gene: TRBV4-1
j_gene: TRBJ1-1

CDR3nt: TGTGCCATCAGTGAGGTAGGAACCTCTGGGGCCAACGTCCTGACTTTC
CDR3aa: CAISEVGTSGANVLTF
d_gene: .
abundance: .
v_gene: TRBV10-3
j_gene: TRBJ2-6

CDR3nt: TGTGCCAGCAGTTTAGTCAGGGCCGTAGGCGAGCAGTACTTC
CDR3aa: CASSLVRAVGEQYF
d_gene: .
abundance: once
v_gene: TRBV28
j_gene: TRBJ2-7

CDR3nt: TGTGCCAGCAGTTCCATGGTGGCCAATCAGCCCCAGCATTTT
CDR3aa: CASSSMVANQPQHF
d_gene: .
abundance: .
v_gene: TRBV28
j_gene: TRBJ1-5

CDR3nt: TGCGCCAGCAGCTTGTACGGGCAGGCTGGGGCCAACGTCCTGACTTTC
CDR3aa: CASSLYGQAGANVLTF
d_gene: .
abundance: .
v_gene: TRBV5-1
j_gene: TRBJ2-6

CDR3nt: TGTGCCAGCAGCGGACGGGACAGTTCCTACGAGCAGTACTTC
CDR3aa: CASSGRDSSYEQYF
d_gene: TRBD1
abundance: .
v_gene: TRBV9
j_gene: TRBJ2-7

CDR3nt: TGTGCCAGCAGCTACGGGACTCTGCACGAGCAGTACTTC
CDR3aa: CASSYGTLHEQYF
d_gene: .
abundance: .
v_gene: TRBV6-5
j_gene: TRBJ2-7

CDR3nt: TGTGCCAGCACCGCGGCGGGAGACGAGCAGTACTTC
CDR3aa: CASTAAGDEQYF
d_gene: TRBD2
abundance: .
v_gene: TRBV6-5
j_gene: TRBJ2-7

CDR3nt: TGCAGTGCTAGTTGGGGGGAGACCCAGTACTTC
CDR3aa: CSASWGETQYF
d_gene: .
abundance: .
v_gene: TRBV20-1
j_gene: TRBJ2-5

CDR3nt: TGTGCCAGCAGCACAGGGCCCTATGGCTACACCTTC
CDR3aa: CASSTGPYGYTF
d_gene: .
abundance: .
v_gene: TRBV25-1
j_gene: TRBJ1-2

CDR3nt: TGTGCCAGCAGCGTCTCCCCGGTTAATGAAAAACTGTTTTTT
CDR3aa: CASSVSPVNEKLFF
d_gene: .
abundance: .
v_gene: TRBV9
j_gene: TRBJ1-4

CDR3nt: TGCGCCAGCAGCTTGGTCGTCGGCTACGAGCAGTACTTC
CDR3aa: CASSLVVGYEQYF
d_gene: .
abundance: .
v_gene: TRBV5-1
j_gene: TRBJ2-7

CDR3nt: TGTGCCAGCAAGGACAGGGCGAGATACGAGCAGTACTTC
CDR3aa: CASKDRARYEQYF
d_gene: TRBD1
abundance: .
v_gene: TRBV28
j_gene: TRBJ2-7

CDR3nt: TGCAGTGCTAGAGAAAGGGTTGGCTACACCTTC
CDR3aa: CSARERVGYTF
d_gene: .
abundance: .
v_gene: TRBV20-1
j_gene: TRBJ1-2

CDR3nt: TGTGCCAGCAGCTTAGCGTCCCGAACCTACGAGCAGTACTTC
CDR3aa: CASSLASRTYEQYF
d_gene: .
abundance: .
v_gene: TRBV7-2
j_gene: TRBJ2-7

CDR3nt: TGTGCCAGCTCACCCCAGCCCGTCTCCTACGAGCAGTACTTC
CDR3aa: CASSPQPVSYEQYF
d_gene: .
abundance: .
v_gene: TRBV7-6
j_gene: TRBJ2-7

CDR3nt: TGTGCCACCACGACACAGGGGTGGGATAGCAATCAGCCCCAGCATTTT
CDR3aa: CATTTQGWDSNQPQHF
d_gene: TRBD1
abundance: .
v_gene: TRBV28
j_gene: TRBJ1-5

CDR3nt: TGTGCCAGCAGCGTCACAGGGGGCCACGCTAATGAAAAACTGTTTTTT
CDR3aa: CASSVTGGHANEKLFF
d_gene: TRBD1
abundance: .
v_gene: TRBV7-6
j_gene: TRBJ1-4

CDR3nt: TGCGCCAGCAGCTTGGAATCTAGCGGGAGGGATGGGCAGTACTTC
CDR3aa: CASSLESSGRDGQYF
d_gene: TRBD2
abundance: .
v_gene: TRBV5-1
j_gene: TRBJ2-5

CDR3nt: TGTGCCAGCGCCTCCGGGACTGAATTCTACGAGCAGTACTTC
CDR3aa: CASASGTEFYEQYF
d_gene: .
abundance: once
v_gene: TRBV6-1
j_gene: TRBJ2-7

CDR3nt: TGCAGCGTAAGGGAAGCTGGGGCCAACGTCCTGACTTTC
CDR3aa: CSVREAGANVLTF
d_gene: .
abundance: .
v_gene: TRBV29-1
j_gene: TRBJ2-6

CDR3nt: TGTGCCAGCAGTTCCGGACAGGGGGCGGCCTACGAGCAGTACTTC
CDR3aa: CASSSGQGAAYEQYF
d_gene: TRBD1
abundance: .
v_gene: TRBV2
j_gene: TRBJ2-7

CDR3nt: TGTGCCAGCTGCACAGGAGGTAGGGACGAGCAGTACTTC
CDR3aa: CASCTGGRDEQYF
d_gene: .
abundance: .
v_gene: TRBV28
j_gene: TRBJ2-7

CDR3nt: TGTGCCAGCTCACCACCAACAGGGGCAGGCGTGAACACTGAAGCTTTCTTT
CDR3aa: CASSPPTGAGVNTEAFF
d_gene: TRBD1
abundance: .
v_gene: TRBV18
j_gene: TRBJ1-1

CDR3nt: TGTGCCAGCAGCTTGTTTCCTAATGAAAAACTGTTTTTT
CDR3aa: CASSLFPNEKLFF
d_gene: .
abundance: few
v_gene: TRBV5-4
j_gene: TRBJ1-4

CDR3nt: TGTGCTAGCAGTCAAGTCTCGCCTAGCGGGCTTTCCTACGAGCAGTACTTC
CDR3aa: CASSQVSPSGLSYEQYF
d_gene: TRBD2
abundance: .
v_gene: TRBV7-7
j_gene: TRBJ2-7

CDR3nt: TGTGCCAGCAGTACAGGGGAAAACGATCAGCCCCAGCATTTT
CDR3aa: CASSTGENDQPQHF
d_gene: TRBD1
abundance: .
v_gene: TRBV6-5
j_gene: TRBJ1-5

CDR3nt: TGTGCCAGCAGCTTAGTTGGTACGCAGTATTTT
CDR3aa: CASSLVGTQYF
d_gene: .
abundance: .
v_gene: TRBV7-2
j_gene: TRBJ2-3

CDR3nt: TGTGCCAGCAGTTTACGCGGGTTTGGCTACACCTTC
CDR3aa: CASSLRGFGYTF
d_gene: .
abundance: .
v_gene: TRBV2
j_gene: TRBJ1-2

CDR3nt: TGTGCCAGCAGCTTAGGACAGGGGTTCGGCGAGCAGTACTTC
CDR3aa: CASSLGQGFGEQYF
d_gene: TRBD1
abundance: .
v_gene: TRBV7-9
j_gene: TRBJ2-7

CDR3nt: TGTGCCAGCACCCTCGAAGGGTCCGGTTCACCCCTCCACTTT
CDR3aa: CASTLEGSGSPLHF
d_gene: .
abundance: once
v_gene: TRBV27
j_gene: TRBJ1-6

CDR3nt: TGTGCCAGCAGCTTCGACGCTCTGGGCGAGCAGTACTTC
CDR3aa: CASSFDALGEQYF
d_gene: .
abundance: .
v_gene: TRBV7-9
j_gene: TRBJ2-7

CDR3nt: TGTGCCAGCAGTCGGGCGGCTGGGTCACCCCTCCACTTT
CDR3aa: CASSRAAGSPLHF
d_gene: .
abundance: .
v_gene: TRBV6-5
j_gene: TRBJ1-6